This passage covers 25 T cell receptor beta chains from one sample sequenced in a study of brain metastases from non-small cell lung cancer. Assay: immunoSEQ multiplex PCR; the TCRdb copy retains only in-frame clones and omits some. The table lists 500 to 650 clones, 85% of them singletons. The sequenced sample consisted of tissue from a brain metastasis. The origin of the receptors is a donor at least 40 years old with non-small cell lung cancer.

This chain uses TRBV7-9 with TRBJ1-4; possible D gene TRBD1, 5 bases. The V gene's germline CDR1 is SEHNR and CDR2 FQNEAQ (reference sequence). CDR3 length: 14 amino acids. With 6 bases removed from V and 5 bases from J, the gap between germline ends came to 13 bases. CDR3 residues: CASRLDGANEKLFF. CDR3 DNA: TGTGCCAGCAGACTGGATGGGGCCAATGAAAAACTGTTTTTT.

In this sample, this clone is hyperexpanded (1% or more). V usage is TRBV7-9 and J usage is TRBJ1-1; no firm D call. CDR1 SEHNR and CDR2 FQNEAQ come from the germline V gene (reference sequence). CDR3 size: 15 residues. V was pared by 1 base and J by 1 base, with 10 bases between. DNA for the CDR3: TGTGCCAGCAGCTTAGTGGCTGGTGGGAACACTGAAGCTTTCTTT. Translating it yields CASSLVAGGNTEAFF.

In DNA, the CDR3 is TGTGCCAGCAGTTCCTACTACGAGCAGTACTTC. This encodes CASSSYYEQYF. The chain recombines TRBV6-6 with TRBJ2-7; D not certain. Looked up from germline, CDR1 is MNHNY and CDR2 is SVGAGI (reference sequence). Trimming left V 4 bases short and J 3 bases short, with 4 bases between. The CDR3 totals 11 residues.

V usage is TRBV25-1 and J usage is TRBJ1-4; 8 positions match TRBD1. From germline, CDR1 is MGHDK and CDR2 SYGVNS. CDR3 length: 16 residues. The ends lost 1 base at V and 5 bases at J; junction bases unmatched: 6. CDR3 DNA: TGTGCCAGCAGTGAATTGAGGACAGGGAAGAATGAAAAACTGTTTTTT. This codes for CASSELRTGKNEKLFF.

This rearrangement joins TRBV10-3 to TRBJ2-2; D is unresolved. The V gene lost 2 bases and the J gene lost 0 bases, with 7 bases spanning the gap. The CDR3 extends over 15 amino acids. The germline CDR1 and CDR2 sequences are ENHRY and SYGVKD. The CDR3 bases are TGTGCCATCAGTGAGAGTGGACCGAACACCGGGGAGCTGTTTTTT. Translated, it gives CAISESGPNTGELFF.

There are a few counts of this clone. The CDR3 DNA follows: TGTGCCTGGAGTAGTAGGGGTAGAGACACCGGGGAGCTGTTTTTT. Amino acid sequence: CAWSSRGRDTGELFF. V is TRBV30 and J is TRBJ2-2, with a tentative D call TRBD1 (5 bases). V was pared by 2 bases and J by 3 bases, with 13 bases between. Germline V gene sequence: CDR1 GTSNPN, CDR2 SVGIG (reference sequence). The CDR3 contains 15 residues.

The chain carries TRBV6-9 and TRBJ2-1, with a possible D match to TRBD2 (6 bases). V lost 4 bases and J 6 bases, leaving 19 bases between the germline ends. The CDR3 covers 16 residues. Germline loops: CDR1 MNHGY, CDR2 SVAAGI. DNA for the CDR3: TGTGCCAGCAGTTTATCGGATTTTTGGCGGGGCAATGAGCAGTTCTTC. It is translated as CASSLSDFWRGNEQFF.

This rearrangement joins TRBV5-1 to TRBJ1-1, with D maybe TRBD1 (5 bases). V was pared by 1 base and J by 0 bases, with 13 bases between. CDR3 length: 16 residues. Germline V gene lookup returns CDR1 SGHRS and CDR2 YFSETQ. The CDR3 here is CASSLRREGLNTEAFF. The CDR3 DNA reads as TGCGCCAGCAGCTTGAGGAGGGAGGGACTGAACACTGAAGCTTTCTTT.

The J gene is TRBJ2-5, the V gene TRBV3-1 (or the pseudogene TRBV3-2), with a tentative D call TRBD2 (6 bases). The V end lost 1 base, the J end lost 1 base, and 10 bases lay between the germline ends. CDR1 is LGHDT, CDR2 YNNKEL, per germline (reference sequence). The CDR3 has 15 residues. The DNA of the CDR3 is TGTGCCAGCAGCCAAGGAGGGAGGCCCCAAGAGACCCAGTACTTC. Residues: CASSQGGRPQETQYF.

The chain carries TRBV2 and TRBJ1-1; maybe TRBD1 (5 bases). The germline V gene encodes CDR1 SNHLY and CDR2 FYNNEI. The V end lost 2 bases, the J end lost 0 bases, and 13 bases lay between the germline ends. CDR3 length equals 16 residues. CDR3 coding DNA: TGTGCCAGCAGTGAACCGGGGGGAAACATGAACACTGAAGCTTTCTTT. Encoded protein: CASSEPGGNMNTEAFF.

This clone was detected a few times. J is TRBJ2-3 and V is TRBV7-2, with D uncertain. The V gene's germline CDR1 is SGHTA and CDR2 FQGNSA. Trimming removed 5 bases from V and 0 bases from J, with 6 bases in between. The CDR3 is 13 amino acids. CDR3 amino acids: CASSESSTDTQYF. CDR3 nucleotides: TGTGCCAGCAGCGAAAGTAGCACAGATACGCAGTATTTT.

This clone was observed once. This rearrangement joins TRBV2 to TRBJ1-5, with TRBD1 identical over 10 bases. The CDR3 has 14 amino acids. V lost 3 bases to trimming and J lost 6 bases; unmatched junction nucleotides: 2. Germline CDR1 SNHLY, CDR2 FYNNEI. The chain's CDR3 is CASSDGTGVQPQHF. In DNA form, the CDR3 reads TGTGCCAGCAGTGATGGGACAGGGGTTCAGCCCCAGCATTTT. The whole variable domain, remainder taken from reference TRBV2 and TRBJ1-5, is EPEVTQTPSHQVTQMGQEVILRCVPISNHLYFYWYRQILGQKVEFLVSFYNNEISEKSEIFDDQFSVERPDGSNFTLKIRSTKLEDSAMYFCASSDGTGVQPQHFGDGTRLSIL.

The chain's CDR3 is CASSSVPGLVGVSTGELFF. In DNA, the CDR3 is TGTGCCAGCAGTTCCGTCCCGGGACTAGTAGGAGTTTCCACCGGGGAGCTGTTTTTT. The chain employs TRBV28 and TRBJ2-2, with TRBD2 matching over 8 bases. This CDR3 is 19 amino acids long. Germline values: CDR1 MDHEN, CDR2 SYDVKM. The junction had 17 bases not matched to a gene; V was cut back by 4 bases and J by 4 bases.

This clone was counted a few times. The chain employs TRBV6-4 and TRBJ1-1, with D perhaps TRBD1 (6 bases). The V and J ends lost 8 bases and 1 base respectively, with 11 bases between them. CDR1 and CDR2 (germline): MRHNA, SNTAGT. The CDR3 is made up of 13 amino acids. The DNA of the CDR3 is TGTGCCAGCCAGGGACACCCGAACACTGAAGCTTTCTTT. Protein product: CASQGHPNTEAFF.

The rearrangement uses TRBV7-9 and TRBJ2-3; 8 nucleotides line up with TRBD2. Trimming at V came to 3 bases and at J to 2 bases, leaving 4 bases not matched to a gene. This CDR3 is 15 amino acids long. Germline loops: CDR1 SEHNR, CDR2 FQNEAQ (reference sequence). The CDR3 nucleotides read TGTGCCAGCAGCTTCCGGGGGGGATACACAGATACGCAGTATTTT. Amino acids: CASSFRGGYTDTQYF.

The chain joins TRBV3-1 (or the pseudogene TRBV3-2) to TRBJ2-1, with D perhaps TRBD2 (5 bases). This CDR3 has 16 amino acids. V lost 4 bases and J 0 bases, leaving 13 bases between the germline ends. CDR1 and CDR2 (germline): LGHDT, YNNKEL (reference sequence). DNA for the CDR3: TGTGCCAGCAGCCCTGTCACGGGGAGCTCCTACAATGAGCAGTTCTTC. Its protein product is CASSPVTGSSYNEQFF.

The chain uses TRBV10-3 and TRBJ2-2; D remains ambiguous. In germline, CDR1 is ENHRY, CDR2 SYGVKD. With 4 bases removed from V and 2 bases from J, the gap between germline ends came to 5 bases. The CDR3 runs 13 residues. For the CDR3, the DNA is TGTGCCATCAGTGGGGGTAACACCGGGGAGCTGTTTTTT. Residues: CAISGGNTGELFF.

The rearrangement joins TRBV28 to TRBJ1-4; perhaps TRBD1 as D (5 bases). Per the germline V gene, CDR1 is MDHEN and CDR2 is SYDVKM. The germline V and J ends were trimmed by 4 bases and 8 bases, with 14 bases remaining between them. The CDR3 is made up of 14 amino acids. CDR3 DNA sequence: TGTGCCAGCAGTTCGTCCCGGGACGGAGAAAAACTGTTTTTT. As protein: CASSSSRDGEKLFF. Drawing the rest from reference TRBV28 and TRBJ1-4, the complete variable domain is DVKVTQSSRYLVKRTGEKVFLECVQDMDHENMFWYRQDPGLGLRLIYFSYDVKMKEKGDIPEGYSVSREKKERFSLILESASTNQTSMYLCASSSSRDGEKLFFGSGTQLSVL.

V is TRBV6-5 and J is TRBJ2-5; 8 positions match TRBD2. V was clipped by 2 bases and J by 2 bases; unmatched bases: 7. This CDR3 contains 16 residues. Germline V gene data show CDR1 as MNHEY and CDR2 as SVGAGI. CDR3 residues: CASSYALAGGQETQYF. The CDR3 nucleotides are TGTGCCAGCAGTTACGCTTTGGCGGGGGGACAAGAGACCCAGTACTTC.

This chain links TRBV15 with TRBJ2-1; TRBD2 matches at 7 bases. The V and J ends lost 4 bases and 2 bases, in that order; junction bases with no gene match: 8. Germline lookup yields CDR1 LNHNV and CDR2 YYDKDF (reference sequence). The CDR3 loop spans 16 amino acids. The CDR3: CATSTPRAGAYNEQFF. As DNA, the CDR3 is TGTGCCACCAGCACCCCCCGGGCGGGAGCCTACAATGAGCAGTTCTTC.

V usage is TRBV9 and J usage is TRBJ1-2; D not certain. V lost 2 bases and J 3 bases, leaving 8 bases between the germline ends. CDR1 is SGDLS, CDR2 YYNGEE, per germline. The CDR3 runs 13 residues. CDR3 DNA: TGTGCCAGCAGCGTCGGGGATGACTATGGCTACACCTTC. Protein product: CASSVGDDYGYTF. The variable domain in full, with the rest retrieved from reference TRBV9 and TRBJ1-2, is DSGVTQTPKHLITATGQRVTLRCSPRSGDLSVYWYQQSLDQGLQFLIQYYNGEERAKGNILERFSAQQFPDLHSELNLSSLELGDSALYFCASSVGDDYGYTFGSGTRLTVV.

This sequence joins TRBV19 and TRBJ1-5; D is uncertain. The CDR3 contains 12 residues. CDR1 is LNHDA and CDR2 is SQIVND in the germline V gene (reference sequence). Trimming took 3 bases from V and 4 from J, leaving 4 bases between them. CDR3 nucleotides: TGTGCCAGTAGTATGTTGAATCAGCCCCAGCATTTT. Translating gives CASSMLNQPQHF.

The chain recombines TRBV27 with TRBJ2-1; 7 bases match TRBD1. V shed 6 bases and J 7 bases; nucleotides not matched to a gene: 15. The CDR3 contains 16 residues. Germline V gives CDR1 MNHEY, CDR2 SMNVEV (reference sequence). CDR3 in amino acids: CASRSPGEGAKNEQFF. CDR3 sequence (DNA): TGTGCCAGCAGATCCCCCGGCGAGGGGGCTAAGAATGAGCAGTTCTTC.

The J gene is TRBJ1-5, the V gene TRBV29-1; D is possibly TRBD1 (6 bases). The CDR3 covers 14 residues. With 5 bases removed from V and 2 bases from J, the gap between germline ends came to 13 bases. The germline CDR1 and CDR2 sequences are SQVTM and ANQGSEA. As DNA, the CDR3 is TGCAGCGTTAAGCAGGGGCCTGGCAATCAGCCCCAGCATTTT. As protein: CSVKQGPGNQPQHF.

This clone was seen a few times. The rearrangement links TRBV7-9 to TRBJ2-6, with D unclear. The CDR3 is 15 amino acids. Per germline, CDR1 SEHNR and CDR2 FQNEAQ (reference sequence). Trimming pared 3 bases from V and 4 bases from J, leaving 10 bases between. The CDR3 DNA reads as TGTGCCAGCAGCTTTTTCAGCTCCGGGGCCAACGTCCTGACTTTC. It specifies CASSFFSSGANVLTF. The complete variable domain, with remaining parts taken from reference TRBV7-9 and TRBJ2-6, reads DTGVSQNPRHKITKRGQNVTFRCDPISEHNRLYWYRQTLGQGPEFLTYFQNEAQLEKSRLLSDRFSAERPKGSFSTLEIQRTEQGDSAMYLCASSFFSSGANVLTFGAGSRLTVL.